These T cell receptor beta chains were read from a single sample in a study of cytomegalovirus exposure and HLA in healthy donors. Repertoires were generated with immunoSEQ multiplex PCR, while TCRdb's copy carries only in-frame clones and drops some. The table shows a few hundred thousand clones, with 80% to 90% occurring only once. Sequencing input: PBMCs. These receptors were collected from a woman aged 18-35 years in good health and CMV-seronegative. The CDR3 runs from the conserved cysteine through the conserved F or W. The order of the fields is clone size, D gene, J gene, V gene, CDR3 DNA, CDR3 protein. The D gene is left open where the match is weak. Expanded clones get a size class; other rows say once, few or many, or leave the size out.

size: once; D: .; J: TRBJ1-1; V: TRBV19; DNA: TGTGCCAGTGCGCAGGGGATGAACACTGAAGCTTTCTTT; CDR3: CASAQGMNTEAFF
size: .; D: .; J: TRBJ1-1; V: TRBV29-1; DNA: TGCAGCGTTGAGACGAGGGAGGGGCGCACTGAAGCTTTCTTT; CDR3: CSVETREGRTEAFF
size: .; D: .; J: TRBJ1-5; V: TRBV7-8; DNA: TGTGCCAGCAGCTCCCTGGGGCTAAATCAGCCCCAGCATTTT; CDR3: CASSSLGLNQPQHF
size: .; D: .; J: TRBJ2-3; V: TRBV7-2; DNA: TGTGCCAGCAGCTCGTCGGATACGCAGTATTTT; CDR3: CASSSSDTQYF
size: .; D: TRBD2; J: TRBJ2-1; V: TRBV29-1; DNA: TGCAGCGTTGAAGCTCCTAGCGGGAGTACCACCTACAATGAGCAGTTCTTC; CDR3: CSVEAPSGSTTYNEQFF
size: .; D: TRBD1; J: TRBJ1-5; V: TRBV2; DNA: TGTGCCAGCAGTGAAGGGACAGGGGTGTATCAGCCCCAGCATTTT; CDR3: CASSEGTGVYQPQHF
size: .; D: .; J: TRBJ2-7; V: TRBV6-5; DNA: TGTGCCAGCAGCAACCGTGGGGGGTTCTCCTACGAGCAGTACTTC; CDR3: CASSNRGGFSYEQYF
size: .; D: .; J: TRBJ2-7; V: TRBV27; DNA: TGTGCCAGCAGTTCCGGGGGAGCGGAAACATGGGAGCAGTACTTC; CDR3: CASSSGGAETWEQYF
size: .; D: .; J: TRBJ2-7; V: TRBV10-3; DNA: TGTGCCATCAGAGAGACAGAAAACGAGCAGTACTTC; CDR3: CAIRETENEQYF
size: .; D: .; J: TRBJ2-7; V: TRBV6-5; DNA: TGTGCCAGCACGACTCCGGGCGGGTACGAGCAGTACTTC; CDR3: CASTTPGGYEQYF
size: few; D: TRBD1; J: TRBJ1-2; V: TRBV6-5; DNA: TGTGCCAGCAGTCCGGGGACAGGGGTCATGCGTGGCTACACCTTC; CDR3: CASSPGTGVMRGYTF
size: .; D: TRBD2; J: TRBJ2-2; V: TRBV27; DNA: TGTGCCAGCAGGCCGACCGGGACTAGCGGCGCCGGGGAGCTGTTTTTT; CDR3: CASRPTGTSGAGELFF
size: once; D: TRBD2; J: TRBJ2-7; V: TRBV7-2; DNA: TGTGCCAGCAGCTTAAGCCCGGGGGGTTCGGGTTACGAGCAGTACTTC; CDR3: CASSLSPGGSGYEQYF
size: .; D: .; J: TRBJ2-2; V: TRBV5-4; DNA: TGTGCCAGCAGCTTGATCTACCAAAACACCGGGGAGCTGTTTTTT; CDR3: CASSLIYQNTGELFF
size: .; D: TRBD2; J: TRBJ2-1; V: TRBV5-1; DNA: TGCGCCAGCAGCCTGCCGACTAGCGGGAGATCCTACAATGAGCAGTTCTTC; CDR3: CASSLPTSGRSYNEQFF
size: .; D: TRBD1; J: TRBJ1-5; V: TRBV10-3; DNA: TGTGCCATCAGTGGGGGAGACAGGGTTCAGCCCCAGCATTTT; CDR3: CAISGGDRVQPQHF
size: .; D: .; J: TRBJ1-2; V: TRBV29-1; DNA: TGCAGCGTTGAGAGGTTGCTTACCTATGGCTACACCTTC; CDR3: CSVERLLTYGYTF
size: .; D: TRBD2; J: TRBJ2-1; V: TRBV9; DNA: TGTGCCAGCAGCGTATTAGCGGGAGGGGGTGAGCAGTTCTTC; CDR3: CASSVLAGGGEQFF
size: .; D: TRBD1; J: TRBJ2-2; V: TRBV5-1; DNA: TGCGCCAGCGGCACAGGGGGGACGAACACCGGGGAGCTGTTTTTT; CDR3: CASGTGGTNTGELFF